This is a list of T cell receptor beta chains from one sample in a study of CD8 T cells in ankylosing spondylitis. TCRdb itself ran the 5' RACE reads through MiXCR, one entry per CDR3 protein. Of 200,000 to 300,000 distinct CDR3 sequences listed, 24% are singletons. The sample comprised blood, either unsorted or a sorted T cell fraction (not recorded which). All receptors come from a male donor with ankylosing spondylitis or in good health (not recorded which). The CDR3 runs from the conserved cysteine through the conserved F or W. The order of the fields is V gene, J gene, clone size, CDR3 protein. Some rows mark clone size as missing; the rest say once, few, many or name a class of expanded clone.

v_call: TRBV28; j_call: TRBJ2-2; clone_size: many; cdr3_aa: CASRLGTGDYGLFF
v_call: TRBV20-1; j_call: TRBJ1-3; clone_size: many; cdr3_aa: CSARDGRESGNTIYF
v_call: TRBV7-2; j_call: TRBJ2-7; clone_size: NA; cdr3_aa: CASSLVQGDSSYEQYF
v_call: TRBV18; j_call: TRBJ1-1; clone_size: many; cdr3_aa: CASSPVGQNTEAFF
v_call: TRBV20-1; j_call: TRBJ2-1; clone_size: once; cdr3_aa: CSAREWGDSYNEQFF
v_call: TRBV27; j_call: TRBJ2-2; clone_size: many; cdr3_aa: CASRGRANTGELFF
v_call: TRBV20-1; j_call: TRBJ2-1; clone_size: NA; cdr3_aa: CSASPTALNEQFF
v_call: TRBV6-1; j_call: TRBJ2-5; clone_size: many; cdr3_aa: CASSKTGGSETQYF
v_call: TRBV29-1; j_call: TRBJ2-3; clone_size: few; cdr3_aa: CSTFEYTDTQYF
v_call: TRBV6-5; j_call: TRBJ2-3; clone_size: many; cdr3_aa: CASRASDTQYF
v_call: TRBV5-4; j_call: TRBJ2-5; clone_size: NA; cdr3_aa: CASSSSETQYF
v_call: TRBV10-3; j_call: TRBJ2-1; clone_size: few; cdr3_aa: CATSGTSGGRNNEQFF
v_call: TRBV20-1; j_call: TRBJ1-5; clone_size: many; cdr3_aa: CSASTTQDRKDLNQPQHF
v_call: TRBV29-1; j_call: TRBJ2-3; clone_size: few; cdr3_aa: CSPRLGGAGDTQYF
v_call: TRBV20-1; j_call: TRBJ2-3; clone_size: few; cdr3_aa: CSASPHGGDTQYF
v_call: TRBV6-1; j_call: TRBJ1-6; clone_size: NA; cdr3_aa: CASSPGGENSPLHF
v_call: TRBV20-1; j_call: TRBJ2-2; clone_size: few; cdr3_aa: CCARASGRGTGSTGELFF
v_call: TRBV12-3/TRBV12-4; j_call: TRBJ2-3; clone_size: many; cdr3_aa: CASSRRWDTQYF
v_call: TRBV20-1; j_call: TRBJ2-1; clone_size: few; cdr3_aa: CSAAGGPYNEQFF
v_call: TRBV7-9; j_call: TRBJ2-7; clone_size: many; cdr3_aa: CASRERQGREQYF
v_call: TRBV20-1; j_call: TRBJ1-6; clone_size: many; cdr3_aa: CSARGDGYSPLHF
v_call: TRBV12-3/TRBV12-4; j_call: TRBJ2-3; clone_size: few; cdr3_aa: CASKVGDVRTDTQYF
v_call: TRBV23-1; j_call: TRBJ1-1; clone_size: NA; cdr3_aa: CASSQPRTANTEAFF
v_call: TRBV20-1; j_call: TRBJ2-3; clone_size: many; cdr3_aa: CSASKRGERGRRTDTQYF
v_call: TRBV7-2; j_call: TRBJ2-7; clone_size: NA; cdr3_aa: CASSFRTGAGEQYF
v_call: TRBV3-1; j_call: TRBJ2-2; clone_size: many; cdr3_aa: CASSLASGAGELFF
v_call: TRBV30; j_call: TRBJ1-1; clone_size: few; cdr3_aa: CAWSGGLPMNTEAFF
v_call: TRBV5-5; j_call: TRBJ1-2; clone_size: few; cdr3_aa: CASSLGSVRNYGYTF
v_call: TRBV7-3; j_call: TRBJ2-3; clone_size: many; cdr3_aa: CASSLILGDTQYF
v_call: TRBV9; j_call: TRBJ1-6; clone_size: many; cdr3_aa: CASSVEGINSPLHF
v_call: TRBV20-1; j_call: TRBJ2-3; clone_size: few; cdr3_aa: CSARDQGATDTQYF
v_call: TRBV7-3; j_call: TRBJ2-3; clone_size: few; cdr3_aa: CASSQPGLAEDTQYF
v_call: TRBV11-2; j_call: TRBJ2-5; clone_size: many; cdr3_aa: CASSFIRIQETQYF
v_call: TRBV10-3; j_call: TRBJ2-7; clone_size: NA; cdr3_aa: CAFSLATSGQGFSYEQYF
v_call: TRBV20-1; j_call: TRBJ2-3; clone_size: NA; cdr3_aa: CSTRTGPSTDTQYF
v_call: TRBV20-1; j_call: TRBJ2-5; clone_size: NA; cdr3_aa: CSALGTGSYQETQYF
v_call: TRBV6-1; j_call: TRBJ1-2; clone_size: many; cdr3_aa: CASSSTGDYGYTF
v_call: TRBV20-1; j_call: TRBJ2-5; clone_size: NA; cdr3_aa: CSAIQSGGAQHQETQYF
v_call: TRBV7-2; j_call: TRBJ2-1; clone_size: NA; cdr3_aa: CASGHGGSNEQFF
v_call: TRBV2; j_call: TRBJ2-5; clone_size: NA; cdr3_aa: CASSEGIQETQYF